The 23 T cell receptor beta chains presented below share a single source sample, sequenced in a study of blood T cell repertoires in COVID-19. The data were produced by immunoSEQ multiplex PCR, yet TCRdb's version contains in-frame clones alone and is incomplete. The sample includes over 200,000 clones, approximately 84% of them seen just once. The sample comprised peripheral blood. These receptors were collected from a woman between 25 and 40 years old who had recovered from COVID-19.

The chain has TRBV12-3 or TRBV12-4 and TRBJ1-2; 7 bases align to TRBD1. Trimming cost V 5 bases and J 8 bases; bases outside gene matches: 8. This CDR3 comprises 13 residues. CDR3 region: CASSVRDRGGYTF. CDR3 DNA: TGTGCCAGCAGTGTCCGGGACAGAGGGGGCTACACCTTC.

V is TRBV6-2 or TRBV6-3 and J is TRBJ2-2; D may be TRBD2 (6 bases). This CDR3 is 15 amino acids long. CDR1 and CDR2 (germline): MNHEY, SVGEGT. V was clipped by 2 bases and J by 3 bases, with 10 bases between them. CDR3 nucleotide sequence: TGTGCCAGCAGTTACGGGGGGTTCTACACCGGGGAGCTGTTTTTT. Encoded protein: CASSYGGFYTGELFF.

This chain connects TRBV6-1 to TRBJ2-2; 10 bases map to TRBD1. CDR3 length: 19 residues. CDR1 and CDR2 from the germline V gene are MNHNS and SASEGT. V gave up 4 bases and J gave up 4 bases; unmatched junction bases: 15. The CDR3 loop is CASSAISAGTGVLTGELFF. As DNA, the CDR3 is TGTGCCAGCAGTGCAATTAGCGCCGGGACAGGGGTCCTCACCGGGGAGCTGTTTTTT.

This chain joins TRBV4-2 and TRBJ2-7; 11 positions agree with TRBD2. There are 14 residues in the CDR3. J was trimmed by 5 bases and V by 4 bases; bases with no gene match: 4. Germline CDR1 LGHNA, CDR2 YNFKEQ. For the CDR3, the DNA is TGTGCCAGCAGCCGAGGGACTAGCGGTAACGAGCAGTACTTC. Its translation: CASSRGTSGNEQYF.

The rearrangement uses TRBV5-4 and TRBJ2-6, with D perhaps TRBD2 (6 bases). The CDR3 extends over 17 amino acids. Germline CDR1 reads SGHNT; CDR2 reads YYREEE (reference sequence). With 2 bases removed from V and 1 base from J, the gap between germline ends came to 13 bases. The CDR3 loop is CASSFFRGGSGANVLTF. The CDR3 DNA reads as TGTGCCAGCAGCTTTTTCCGGGGAGGATCTGGGGCCAACGTCCTGACTTTC. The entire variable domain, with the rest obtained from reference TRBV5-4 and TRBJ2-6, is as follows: ETGVTQSPTHLIKTRGQQVTLRCSSQSGHNTVSWYQQALGQGPQFIFQYYREEENGRGNFPPRFSGLQFPNYSSELNVNALELDDSALYLCASSFFRGGSGANVLTFGAGSRLTVL.

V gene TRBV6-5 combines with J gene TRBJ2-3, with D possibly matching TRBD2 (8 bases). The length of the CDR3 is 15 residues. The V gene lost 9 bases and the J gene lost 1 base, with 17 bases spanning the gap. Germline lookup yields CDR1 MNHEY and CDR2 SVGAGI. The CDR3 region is CASGRGRGGTDTQYF. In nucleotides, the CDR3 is TGTGCCAGTGGTAGGGGGCGGGGGGGCACAGATACGCAGTATTTT.

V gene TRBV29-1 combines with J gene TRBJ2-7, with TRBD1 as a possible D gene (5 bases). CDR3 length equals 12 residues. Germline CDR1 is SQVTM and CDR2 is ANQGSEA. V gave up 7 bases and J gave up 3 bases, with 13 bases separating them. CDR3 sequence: CSASSDSYEQYF. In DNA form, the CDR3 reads TGCAGCGCCTCCTCAGACAGCTACGAGCAGTACTTC.

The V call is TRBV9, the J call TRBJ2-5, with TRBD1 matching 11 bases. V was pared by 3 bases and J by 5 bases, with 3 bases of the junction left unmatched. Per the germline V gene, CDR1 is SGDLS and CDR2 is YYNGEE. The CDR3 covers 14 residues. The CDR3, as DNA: TGTGCCAGCAGCGCCGGGACAGGGGGGGAGACCCAGTACTTC. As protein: CASSAGTGGETQYF.

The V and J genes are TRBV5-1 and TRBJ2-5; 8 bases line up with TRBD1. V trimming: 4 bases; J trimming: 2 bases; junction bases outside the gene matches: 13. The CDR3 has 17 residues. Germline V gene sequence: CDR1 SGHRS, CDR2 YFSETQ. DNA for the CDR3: TGCGCCAGCAGCGTTCGGGGTTTGGGGACAGGACAAGAGACCCAGTACTTC. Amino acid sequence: CASSVRGLGTGQETQYF.

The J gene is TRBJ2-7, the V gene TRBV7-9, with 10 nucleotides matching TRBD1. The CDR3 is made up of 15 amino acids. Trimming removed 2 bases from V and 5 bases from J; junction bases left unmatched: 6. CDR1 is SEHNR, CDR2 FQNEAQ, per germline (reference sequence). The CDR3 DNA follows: TGTGCCAGCAGCTTATCCGGGACAGGGGACCACGAGCAGTACTTC. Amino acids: CASSLSGTGDHEQYF.

The CDR3 DNA sequence: TGTGCCAGCAGTGAACTGGGGCTAGCGGGTACCGGGGAGCTGTTTTTT. Translating it yields CASSELGLAGTGELFF. This chain uses TRBV2 with TRBJ2-2; TRBD2 agrees at 8 bases. Germline CDR1 reads SNHLY; CDR2 reads FYNNEI. V gave up 2 bases and J gave up 5 bases; unmatched junction bases: 7. The CDR3 is 16 residues long.

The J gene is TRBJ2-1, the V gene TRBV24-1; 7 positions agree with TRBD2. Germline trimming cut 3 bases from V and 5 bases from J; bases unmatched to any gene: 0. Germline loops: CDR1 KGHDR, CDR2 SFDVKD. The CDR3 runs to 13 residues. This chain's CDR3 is CATSDAGDNEQFF. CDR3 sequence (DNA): TGTGCCACCAGTGATGCGGGAGACAATGAGCAGTTCTTC.

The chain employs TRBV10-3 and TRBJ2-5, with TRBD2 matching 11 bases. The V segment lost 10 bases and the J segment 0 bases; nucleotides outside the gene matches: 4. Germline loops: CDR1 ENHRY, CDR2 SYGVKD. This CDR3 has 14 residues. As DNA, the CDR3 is TGTGCCAGCAATAGCGGGGGGGACCAAGAGACCCAGTACTTC. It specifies CASNSGGDQETQYF.

The CDR3 reads CASSDGQVVRRYTF. The DNA of the CDR3 is TGTGCCAGCAGTGACGGACAGGTCGTTCGGCGCTACACCTTC. The V and J genes are TRBV6-1 and TRBJ1-2, with 7 positions matching TRBD1. The V gene end was trimmed by 3 bases and the J gene end by 9 bases; junction bases not matched to a gene: 10. The V gene's germline CDR1 is MNHNS and CDR2 SASEGT. This CDR3 is 14 amino acids long.

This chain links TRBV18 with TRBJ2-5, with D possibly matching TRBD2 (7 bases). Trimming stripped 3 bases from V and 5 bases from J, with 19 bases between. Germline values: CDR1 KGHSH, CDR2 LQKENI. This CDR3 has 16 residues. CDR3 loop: CASSPVWGGRVETQYF. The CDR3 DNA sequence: TGTGCCAGCTCACCTGTTTGGGGGGGCCGAGTCGAGACCCAGTACTTC.

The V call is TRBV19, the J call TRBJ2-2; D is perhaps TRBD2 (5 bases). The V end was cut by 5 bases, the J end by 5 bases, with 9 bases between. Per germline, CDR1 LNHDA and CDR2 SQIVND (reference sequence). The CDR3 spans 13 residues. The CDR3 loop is CASSLGETGELFF. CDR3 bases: TGTGCCAGTAGTCTTGGGGAGACCGGGGAGCTGTTTTTT.

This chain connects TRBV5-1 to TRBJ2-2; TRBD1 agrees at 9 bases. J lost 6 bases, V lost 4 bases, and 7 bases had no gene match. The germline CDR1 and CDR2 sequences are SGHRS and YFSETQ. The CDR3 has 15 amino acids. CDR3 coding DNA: TGCGCCAGCAGCACCACCGGGACAGGGCCCGGGGAGCTGTTTTTT. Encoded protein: CASSTTGTGPGELFF.

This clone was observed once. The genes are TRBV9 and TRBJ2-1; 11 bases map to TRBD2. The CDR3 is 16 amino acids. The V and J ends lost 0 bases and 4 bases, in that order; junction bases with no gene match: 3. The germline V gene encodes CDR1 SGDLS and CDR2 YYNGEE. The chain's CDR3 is CASSVVTSGVYNEQFF. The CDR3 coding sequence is TGTGCCAGCAGCGTAGTGACTAGCGGGGTGTACAATGAGCAGTTCTTC. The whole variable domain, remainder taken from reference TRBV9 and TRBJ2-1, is DSGVTQTPKHLITATGQRVTLRCSPRSGDLSVYWYQQSLDQGLQFLIQYYNGEERAKGNILERFSAQQFPDLHSELNLSSLELGDSALYFCASSVVTSGVYNEQFFGPGTRLTVL.

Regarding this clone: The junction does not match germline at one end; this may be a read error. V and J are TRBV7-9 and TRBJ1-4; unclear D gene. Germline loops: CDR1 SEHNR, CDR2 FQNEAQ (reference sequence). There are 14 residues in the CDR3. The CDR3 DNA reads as TGTGCCAGCAGCCTAGCCGCAACTAATGAAAAACTGTTTTTT. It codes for CASSLAATNEKLFF.

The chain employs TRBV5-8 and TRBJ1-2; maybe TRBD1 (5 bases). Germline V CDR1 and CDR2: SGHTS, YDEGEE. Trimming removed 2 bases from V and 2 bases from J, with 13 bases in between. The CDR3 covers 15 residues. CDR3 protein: CASSFSTTENYGYTF. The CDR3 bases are TGTGCCAGCAGCTTTTCTACGACAGAAAACTATGGCTACACCTTC.

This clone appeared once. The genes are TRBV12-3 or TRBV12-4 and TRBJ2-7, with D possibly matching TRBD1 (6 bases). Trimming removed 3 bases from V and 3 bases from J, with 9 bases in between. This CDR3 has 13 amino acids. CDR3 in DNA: TGTGCCAGCAGTTTGGGGGACAACTACGAGCAGTACTTC. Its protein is CASSLGDNYEQYF.

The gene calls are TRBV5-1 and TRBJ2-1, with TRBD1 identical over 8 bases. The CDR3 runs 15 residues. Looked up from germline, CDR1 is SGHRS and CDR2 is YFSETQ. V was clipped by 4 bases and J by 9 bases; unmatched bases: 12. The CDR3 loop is CASSGIGQGSSEQFF. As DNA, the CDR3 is TGCGCCAGCAGCGGGATTGGACAGGGATCGAGTGAGCAGTTCTTC.

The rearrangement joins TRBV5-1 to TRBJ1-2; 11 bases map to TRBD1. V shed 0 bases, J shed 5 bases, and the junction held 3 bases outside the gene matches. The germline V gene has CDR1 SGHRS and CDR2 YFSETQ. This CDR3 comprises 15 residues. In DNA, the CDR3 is TGCGCCAGCAGCTTGGACGGACAGGGGGCATATGGCTACACCTTC. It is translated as CASSLDGQGAYGYTF.